One sample yielded the 6 T cell receptor beta chains listed below, sequenced in a study of early T cells in non-severe SARS-CoV-2 infection. TCRdb redid the calling of the 5' RACE reads with MiXCR, one entry per CDR3 protein. The repertoire holds some 38,000 distinct CDR3 sequences, with 3% to 4.5% as singletons. Specimen: whole blood. The source of these receptors is an adult who was a healthcare worker with PCR-confirmed SARS-CoV-2 infection or an uninfected control (not recorded which).

This clonotype showed up just a few times. This chain links TRBV7-8 with TRBJ2-1; no reliable D call. Germline lookup yields CDR1 SGHVS and CDR2 FQNEAQ. The V gene lost 8 bases and the J gene lost 6 bases, with 17 bases spanning the gap. The CDR3 is 14 residues long. CDR3: CASARLFASNEQFF. Here the CDR3 DNA reads TGTGCCAGCGCGCGTTTGTTCGCCTCCAATGAGCAGTTCTTC. Full variable domain (missing parts from reference TRBV7-8 and TRBJ2-1): GAGVSQSPRYKVAKRGQDVALRCDPISGHVSLFWYQQALGQGPEFLTYFQNEAQLDKSGLPSDRFFAERPEGSVSTLKIQRTQQEDSAVYLCASARLFASNEQFFGPGTRLTVL.

This clonotype showed up many times. The rearrangement joins TRBV7-2 to TRBJ2-1, with 7 bases identical to TRBD1. There are 13 residues in the CDR3. Germline V gene sequence: CDR1 SGHTA, CDR2 FQGNSA. V shed 2 bases, J shed 8 bases, and the junction held 3 bases outside the gene matches. The CDR3 bases are TGTGCCAGCAGCTTAAACAGGGGCGATGAGCAGTTCTTC. The encoded protein is CASSLNRGDEQFF.

This clonotype was seen repeatedly, ten times or more. J is TRBJ2-3 and V is TRBV29-1, with D perhaps TRBD1 (5 bases). There are 15 residues in the CDR3. Looked up from germline, CDR1 is SQVTM and CDR2 is ANQGSEA. The V and J ends lost 0 bases and 1 base respectively, with 11 bases between them. CDR3 in DNA: TGCAGCGTTGAAGATTTTGGGGCACGCACAGATACGCAGTATTTT. This sequence encodes CSVEDFGARTDTQYF.

This clonotype was seen at least ten times. The chain uses TRBV7-9 and TRBJ1-2; possibly TRBD1 for D (5 bases). CDR1 SEHNR and CDR2 FQNEAQ come from the germline V gene (reference sequence). V was trimmed by 6 bases and J by 0 bases, leaving 11 bases between them. There are 14 residues in the CDR3. Here the CDR3 DNA reads TGTGCCAGCAGTTTTGGGACTGCTAACTATGGCTACACCTTC. Residues: CASSFGTANYGYTF.

This chain uses TRBV6-5 with TRBJ1-2; 9 nucleotides agree with TRBD1. The germline gives CDR1 MNHEY, CDR2 SVGAGI. This CDR3 region has 16 residues. After removal of 0 bases from V and 13 bases from J, the junction contained 15 bases not matched to a gene. The CDR3 protein is CASSYSFTGTGSFATF. CDR3 in DNA: TGTGCCAGCAGTTACTCCTTCACCGGGACAGGGAGCTTCGCCACCTTC.

This clonotype was counted many times. The DNA of the CDR3 is TGTGCCAGCAGGATAGGGTCGGGGAGCGGGAACAATGAGCAGTTCTTC. Protein sequence: CASRIGSGSGNNEQFF. V and J are TRBV11-1 and TRBJ2-1; 7 nucleotides match TRBD2. Germline V CDR1 and CDR2: SGHAT, FQDESV (reference sequence). Unmatched junction bases numbered 13, after V lost 6 bases and J lost 5 bases. This CDR3 is built from 16 residues.